This T cell receptor beta chain is drawn from a study of T cell clonality in common variable immunodeficiency. Study-wide results and limits: In common variable immunodeficiency, TCR beta chains reportedly carried fewer deletions and N-nucleotide insertions. Compared with controls, CVID subjects had fewer shared TCRbeta clones.

Diagnosis required reduced IgG, IgA and/or IgM with specific antibody deficiency. All CVID subjects were on immunoglobulin replacement for at least one year. The CDR3 has 16 residues. From germline, CDR1 is SGHNT and CDR2 YYREEE (reference sequence). The trim removed 4 bases at V and 7 bases at J, leaving 10 bases unmatched. Equal genomic DNA amounts from CVID and control samples were sequenced. Here immunoSEQ multiplex PCR was the method, and the copy in TCRdb shows in-frame clones only, minus some. Observed in the sample are 30,000 to 40,000 clones, none of them singletons. This clone was seen repeatedly, ten times or more. The antigen is undetermined. The read is 3 residues too short to cover the CDR3 end, so that end is filled in from the germline J gene.

Material: peripheral blood mononuclear cells. The chain combines TRBV5-4 with TRBJ2-1; the match to TRBD2 covers 11 bases. The receptor's source is a human donor with common variable immunodeficiency. This CDR3 reads CASSRGWASGRNEQFF. The sequenced CDR3 bases are TGTGCCAGCAGCAGGGGGTGGGCTAGCGGGAGGAATGAG. Supplemented by reference TRBV5-4 and TRBJ2-1, the full variable domain reads ETGVTQSPTHLIKTRGQQVTLRCSSQSGHNTVSWYQQALGQGPQFIFQYYREEENGRGNFPPRFSGLQFPNYSSELNVNALELDDSALYLCASSRGWASGRNEQFFGPGTRLTVL.